What follows are 9 T cell receptor beta chains derived from one specimen sequenced in a study of shared clonotypes between healthy human individuals. Clones were read by immunoSEQ multiplex PCR, and TCRdb kept only the in-frame ones, dropping some. Among nearly 1 million clones listed, approximately 76% were seen once. Material: memory CD4+ T cells sorted from blood. As for subset: CD45RA-negative fraction. Receptors originate from a man aged 18 to 30 in good health.

The count of this clone is one. CDR3 nucleotides: TGCGCCAGCAGCCAAGCCCCTTTAAGCGGAGAGACCCAGTACTTC. Its protein product is CASSQAPLSGETQYF. This sequence joins TRBV4-1 and TRBJ2-5; possibly TRBD2 for D (5 bases). Germline loops: CDR1 MGHRA, CDR2 YSYEKL. The CDR3 loop spans 15 amino acids. Trimming shortened V by 1 base and J by 4 bases, and 13 bases separated the two germline ends.

This sequence joins TRBV7-2 and TRBJ1-2; 8 bases match TRBD1. The V gene's germline CDR1 is SGHTA and CDR2 FQGNSA. Trimming cost V 5 bases and J 6 bases; bases outside gene matches: 11. The CDR3 runs to 15 residues. The CDR3 sequence: CASSQRWTGSNGYTF. DNA of the CDR3: TGTGCCAGCAGCCAACGTTGGACAGGGTCAAATGGCTACACCTTC.

This sequence joins TRBV21-1 and TRBJ1-1. TRBV21-1 is a known pseudogene. The CDR3 loop spans 16 amino acids. In DNA form, the CDR3 reads TGTGCCAGCAGCAACCCCCGGGAAGAATTGAACACTGAAGCTTTCTTT. It translates to CASSNPREELNTEAFF.

The gene calls are TRBV5-4 and TRBJ1-1, with 9 positions matching TRBD1. Unmatched junction bases numbered 6, after V lost 4 bases and J lost 2 bases. The length of the CDR3 is 15 residues. Germline assignment: CDR1 SGHNT and CDR2 YYREEE (reference sequence). The DNA of the CDR3 is TGTGCCAGCAGCGACGCAACAGGGGGCAACACTGAAGCTTTCTTT. Translation: CASSDATGGNTEAFF.

The CDR3 here is CAWGAGKNPFYNSPLHF. DNA for the CDR3: TGTGCTTGGGGCGCAGGAAAAAACCCCTTCTATAATTCACCCCTCCACTTT. This chain connects TRBV30 to TRBJ1-6, with a possible D match to TRBD1 (5 bases). The CDR3 covers 17 residues. Germline V gene sequence: CDR1 GTSNPN, CDR2 SVGIG (reference sequence).

The chain uses TRBV7-2 and TRBJ2-7, with TRBD1 identical over 8 bases. CDR1 is SGHTA, CDR2 FQGNSA, per germline. V was pared by 4 bases and J by 3 bases, with 8 bases of the junction left unmatched. The CDR3 has 15 amino acids. The CDR3 nucleotides read TGTGCCAGCAGCTCGCGGACAGGGACGAACTACGAGCAGTACTTC. Translating it yields CASSSRTGTNYEQYF.

This clone was detected only a few times. V and J are TRBV5-6 and TRBJ1-1; D is undetermined. The V gene's germline CDR1 is SGHDT and CDR2 YYEEEE. This CDR3 is built from 12 residues. V lost 1 base and J lost 3, with 4 bases in between. DNA for the CDR3: TGTGCCAGCAGCTTGTGGGACACTGAAGCTTTCTTT. Translated: CASSLWDTEAFF. Combining the CDR3 with reference TRBV5-6 and TRBJ1-1 gives the whole variable domain DAGVTQSPTHLIKTRGQQVTLRCSPKSGHDTVSWYQQALGQGPQFIFQYYEEEERQRGNFPDRFSGHQFPNYSSELNVNALLLGDSALYLCASSLWDTEAFFGQGTRLTVV.

This chain connects TRBV6-1 to TRBJ2-7; D is possibly TRBD1 or TRBD2 (6 bases each). The CDR3 covers 14 residues. Germline V gene sequence: CDR1 MNHNS, CDR2 SASEGT. V lost 1 base and J lost 5, with 12 bases in between. CDR3 protein: CASSEVWGAHEQYF. Here the CDR3 DNA reads TGTGCCAGCAGTGAAGTGTGGGGGGCTCACGAGCAGTACTTC.

This CDR3 reads CASSPQTRSTDTQYF. The DNA for the CDR3 is TGTGCCAGCAGCCCACAGACTAGAAGCACAGATACGCAGTATTTT. The rearrangement links TRBV4-2 to TRBJ2-3; a possible D gene is TRBD2 (6 bases). Trimming cost V 4 bases and J 0 bases, with 11 bases left between them. Germline lookup yields CDR1 LGHNA and CDR2 YNFKEQ. The CDR3 runs 15 residues.